This T cell receptor beta chain comes out of a study of T-cell memory formation after mild COVID-19. Overall study: TCR clusters largely stayed donor specific. Notes on the study in general: Clones contracting day 15 to 85 were balanced CD4/CD8; later expanders leaned CD4+. CD4+ contracting clones lay mainly in CM and EM, CD8+ ones in EMRA.

TCRdb re-analysed the 5' RACE reads in MiXCR, keeping a single row per CDR3 protein. The sample has 65,000 to 90,000 distinct CDR3 sequences; 9.5% to 15% are singletons. In regard to this clonotype: Its target is not known.

The germline gives CDR1 ENHRY, CDR2 SYGVKD. The CDR3 has 15 residues. J was trimmed by 0 bases and V by 6 bases; bases with no gene match: 4. The specimen was PBMCs or a T cell subset sorted from them (not recorded which). V usage is TRBV10-3 and J usage is TRBJ1-1; 10 bases match TRBD1. The TCR comes from a man aged 18 to 30 who had mild COVID-19 (a few samples of this study predate the infection). Cell type and time point are not known. CDR3: CAISRDRGLNTEAFF. DNA for the CDR3: TGTGCCATCAGCCGGGACAGGGGACTGAACACTGAAGCTTTCTTT.